This T cell receptor (beta chain) was sequenced for a study of sequential checkpoint blockade in melanoma. The wider study: Patients were randomized 1:1 to nivolumab-then-ipilimumab or ipilimumab-then-nivolumab first-line. After both sequences, patients received maintenance nivolumab.

TCRdb's copy holds only in-frame clones and misses some; the assay was immunoSEQ multiplex PCR. Of approximately 11,000 clones listed, roughly 80% are singletons. This CDR3 contains 14 residues. CDR1 and CDR2 from the germline V gene are WSHSY and SAAADI. Trimming stripped 0 bases from V and 6 bases from J, with 11 bases between. Treatment in this sample: randomized to nivolumab then ipilimumab (arm A) or the reverse (arm B). None of the patients previously received DNA-damaging chemotherapy. From thawed PBMCs, live CD3+CD8+ cells negative for CD19 and CD56 were sorted. This clone was seen more than once but under ten times.

The receptor was isolated from a human donor with melanoma. The starting material was CD8+ T cells sorted from blood (inferred from file names), obtained from a patient given nivolumab and ipilimumab in sequence. The chain carries TRBV10-2 and TRBJ1-1, with no clear D. The CDR3 region has the DNA TGCGCCAGCAGTGAGTCGAATTGGGCTTCTGAAGCTTTCTTT. Translating gives CASSESNWASEAFF.